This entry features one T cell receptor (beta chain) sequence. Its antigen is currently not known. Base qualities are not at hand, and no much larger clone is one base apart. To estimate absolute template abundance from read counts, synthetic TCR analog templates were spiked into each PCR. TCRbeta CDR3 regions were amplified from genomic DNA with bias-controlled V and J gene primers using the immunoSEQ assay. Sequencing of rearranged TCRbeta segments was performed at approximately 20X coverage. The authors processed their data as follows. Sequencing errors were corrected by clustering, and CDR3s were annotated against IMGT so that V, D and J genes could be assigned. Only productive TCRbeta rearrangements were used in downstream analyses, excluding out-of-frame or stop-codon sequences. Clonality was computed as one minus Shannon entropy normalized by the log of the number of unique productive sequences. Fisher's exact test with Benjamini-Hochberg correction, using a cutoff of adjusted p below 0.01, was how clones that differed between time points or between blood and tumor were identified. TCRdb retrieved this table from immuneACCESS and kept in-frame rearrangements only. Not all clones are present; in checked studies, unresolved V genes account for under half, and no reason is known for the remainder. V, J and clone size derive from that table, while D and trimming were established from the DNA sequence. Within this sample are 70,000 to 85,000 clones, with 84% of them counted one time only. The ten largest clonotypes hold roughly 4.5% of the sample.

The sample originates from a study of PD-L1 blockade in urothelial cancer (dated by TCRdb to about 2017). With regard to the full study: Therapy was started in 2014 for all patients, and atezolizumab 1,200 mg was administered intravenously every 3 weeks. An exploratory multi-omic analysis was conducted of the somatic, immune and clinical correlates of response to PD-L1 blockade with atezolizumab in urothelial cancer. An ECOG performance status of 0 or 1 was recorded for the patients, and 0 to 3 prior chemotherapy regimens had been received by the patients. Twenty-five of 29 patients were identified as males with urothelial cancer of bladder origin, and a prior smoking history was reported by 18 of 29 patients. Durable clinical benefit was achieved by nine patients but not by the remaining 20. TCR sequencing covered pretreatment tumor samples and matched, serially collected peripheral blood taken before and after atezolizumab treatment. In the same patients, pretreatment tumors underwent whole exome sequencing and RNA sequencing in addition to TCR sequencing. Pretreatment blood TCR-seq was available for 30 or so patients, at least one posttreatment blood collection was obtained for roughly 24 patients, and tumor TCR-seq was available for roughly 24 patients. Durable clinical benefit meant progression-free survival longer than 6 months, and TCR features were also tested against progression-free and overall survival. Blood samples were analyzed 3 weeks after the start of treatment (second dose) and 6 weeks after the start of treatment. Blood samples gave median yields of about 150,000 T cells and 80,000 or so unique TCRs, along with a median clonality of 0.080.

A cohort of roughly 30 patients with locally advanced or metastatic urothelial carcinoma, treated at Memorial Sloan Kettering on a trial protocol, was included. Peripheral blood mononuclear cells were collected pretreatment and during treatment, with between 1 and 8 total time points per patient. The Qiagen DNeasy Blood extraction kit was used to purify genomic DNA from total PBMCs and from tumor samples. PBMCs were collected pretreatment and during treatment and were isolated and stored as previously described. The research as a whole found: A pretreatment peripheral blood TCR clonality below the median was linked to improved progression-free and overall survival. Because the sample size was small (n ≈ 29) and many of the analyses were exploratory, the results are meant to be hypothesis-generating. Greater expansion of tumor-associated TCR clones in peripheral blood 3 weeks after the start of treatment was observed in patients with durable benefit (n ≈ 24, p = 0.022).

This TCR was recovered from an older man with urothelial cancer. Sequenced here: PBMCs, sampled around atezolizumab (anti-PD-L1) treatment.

The DNA reads TGTGCCAGCAGTTCCGGGACAACCCCGGGTGAGCAGTACTTC. Its product reads: CASSSGTTPGEQYF. The rearranged segments are TRBV28 and TRBJ2-7; perhaps TRBD1 is the D gene, with 6 bases matching. CDR1 MDHEN and CDR2 SYDVKM were looked up in the germline V gene. V loses 4 bases of germline sequence and J loses 7 bases, and the interval between the two ends is 17 bases. The CDR3, cysteine through phenylalanine, is 14 amino acids long. Only the CDR3 region is kept as DNA, spanning 42 bases read in frame from base 1.